This TCR beta chain was found in a study of control samples from healthy donors and cancer patients. TCRdb keeps only in-frame clones here, not all; method: immunoSEQ multiplex PCR. The table lists 150,000 to 200,000 clones, around 87% of them singletons. The CDR3 sequence is 16 residues long. CDR1 and CDR2 from the germline V gene are SGHDT and YYEEEE. Of note for this clone: The junction does not match germline at one end; this may be a read error.

The chain couples TRBV5-6 to TRBJ1-6; no clear D. Input material: blood. The sequence derives from a woman aged 50 to 60 in good health. The CDR3 DNA reads as TGTGCCAGCAGCTTGGGTCCGGGATTCTATAGTTCACCCCTCCACTTT. This codes for CASSLGPGFYSSPLHF. The full variable domain, its missing parts supplied by reference TRBV5-6 and TRBJ1-6, is DAGVTQSPTHLIKTRGQQVTLRCSPKSGHDTVSWYQQALGQGPQFIFQYYEEEERQRGNFPDRFSGHQFPNYSSELNVNALLLGDSALYLCASSLGPGFYSSPLHFGNGTRLTVT.